These 23 T cell receptor beta chains originate from one sample sequenced in a study of blood T cell repertoires in COVID-19. Profiled with immunoSEQ multiplex PCR; TCRdb holds only in-frame clones, not every one. The profile shows about 34,000 clones, around 75% of them singletons. Sequencing was carried out using peripheral blood. These receptors came from an older man with active or convalescent COVID-19.

The rearrangement joins TRBV27 to TRBJ1-2, with 11 nucleotides matching TRBD1. The J segment lost 5 bases and the V segment lost 5 bases, leaving 10 bases of the junction unmatched. Germline values: CDR1 MNHEY, CDR2 SMNVEV (reference sequence). The CDR3 spans 16 residues. This chain's CDR3 is CASSPYRTGGNYGYTF. The CDR3 nucleotides read TGTGCCAGCAGTCCTTATCGGACAGGGGGCAATTATGGCTACACCTTC.

This clone was seen once. The chain has TRBV5-1 and TRBJ1-3; no definite D call. The germline V gene encodes CDR1 SGHRS and CDR2 YFSETQ. V shed 3 bases and J shed 0 bases, with 7 bases lying between them. The CDR3 extends over 14 amino acids. The CDR3 protein is CASSYGFSGNTIYF. The CDR3 nucleotides read TGCGCCAGCAGCTACGGGTTCTCTGGAAACACCATATATTTT.

This chain uses TRBV5-6 with TRBJ2-7; D uncertain. The germline V gene encodes CDR1 SGHDT and CDR2 YYEEEE. The ends were cut back, 4 bases at V and 0 bases at J, with 11 bases in the middle. The CDR3 is 14 amino acids. The CDR3 coding sequence is TGTGCCAGCAGCCGCATCGAGCGCTCCTACGAGCAGTACTTC. This gives the protein CASSRIERSYEQYF.

The V and J genes are TRBV7-8 and TRBJ2-1, with 10 positions matching TRBD2. CDR1 is SGHVS, CDR2 FQNEAQ, per germline. Unmatched junction bases numbered 13, after V lost 5 bases and J lost 6 bases. The CDR3 contains 17 residues. CDR3 nucleotide sequence: TGTGCCAGCAGCCCCAGTGAGGGGCTAGCGGGAGTCAATGAGCAGTTCTTC. This translates into CASSPSEGLAGVNEQFF. Full variable domain (missing parts from reference TRBV7-8 and TRBJ2-1): GAGVSQSPRYKVAKRGQDVALRCDPISGHVSLFWYQQALGQGPEFLTYFQNEAQLDKSGLPSDRFFAERPEGSVSTLKIQRTQQEDSAVYLCASSPSEGLAGVNEQFFGPGTRLTVL.

The chain joins TRBV29-1 to TRBJ1-2; D is possibly TRBD1 (5 bases). Per the germline V gene, CDR1 is SQVTM and CDR2 is ANQGSEA. V gave up 6 bases and J gave up 2 bases, with 13 bases separating them. The CDR3 loop spans 13 amino acids. The CDR3 reads CSVTGGDNYGYTF. DNA for the CDR3: TGCAGCGTAACAGGTGGAGACAACTATGGCTACACCTTC.

V and J are TRBV6-5 and TRBJ2-3; D ambiguous. CDR3 length equals 12 residues. V lost 5 bases, J lost 2 bases, and 5 bases lay in between. Germline V lookup: CDR1 MNHEY, CDR2 SVGAGI. CDR3 sequence (DNA): TGTGCCAGCAGTCCAGACACAGATACGCAGTATTTT. Encoded protein: CASSPDTDTQYF.

The chain uses TRBV5-6 and TRBJ2-5; 8 bases agree with TRBD2. With V trimmed by 4 bases and J by 2 bases, 7 bases remained unmatched. Germline V CDR1 and CDR2: SGHDT, YYEEEE. This CDR3 is built from 15 residues. The CDR3 reads CASSLGVAGQETQYF. CDR3 sequence (DNA): TGTGCCAGCAGCCTGGGGGTAGCGGGGCAAGAGACCCAGTACTTC.

CDR3 DNA: TGTGCCAGCAGCCAATACACAGGGTCCTTACTCGATGGCTACACCTTC. It codes for CASSQYTGSLLDGYTF. The chain has TRBV7-9 and TRBJ1-2, with D perhaps TRBD1 (6 bases). From germline, CDR1 is SEHNR and CDR2 FQNEAQ (reference sequence). The ends were cut back, 5 bases at V and 6 bases at J, with 22 bases in the middle. The CDR3 covers 16 residues.

This clone showed up just once. The chain carries TRBV12-3 or TRBV12-4 and TRBJ1-6; the D is unclear. The length of the CDR3 is 12 residues. V was shortened by 6 bases and J by 6 bases, with 6 bases between the two germline ends. This chain's CDR3 is CASRTSNSPLHF. DNA for the CDR3: TGTGCCAGCAGAACGAGTAATTCACCCCTCCACTTT.

The gene calls are TRBV7-9 and TRBJ1-4; D unresolved. Trimming left V 5 bases short and J 0 bases short, with 7 bases between. CDR1 and CDR2 (germline): SEHNR, FQNEAQ (reference sequence). This CDR3 comprises 14 residues. The CDR3 loop is CASSKEATNEKLFF. Here the CDR3 DNA reads TGTGCCAGCAGCAAGGAGGCAACTAATGAAAAACTGTTTTTT.

The rearrangement uses TRBV24-1 and TRBJ2-1; 7 nucleotides align to TRBD2. Germline CDR1 reads KGHDR; CDR2 reads SFDVKD. V lost 4 bases to trimming and J lost 2 bases; unmatched junction nucleotides: 13. CDR3 length: 18 residues. Here the CDR3 DNA reads TGTGCCACCAGTGACCCGACTCTAGCGGAGGTACCCTACAATGAGCAGTTCTTC. Protein: CATSDPTLAEVPYNEQFF.

The V call is TRBV10-3, the J call TRBJ2-7, with 9 bases identical to TRBD1. Germline CDR1 is ENHRY and CDR2 is SYGVKD. CDR3 size: 15 residues. J gave up 3 bases and V 3 bases, and 6 bases lay outside the gene matches. The CDR3 sequence is CAISDPGQGRYEQYF. The CDR3 coding sequence is TGTGCCATCAGTGATCCGGGACAGGGACGCTACGAGCAGTACTTC.

The chain couples TRBV6-1 to TRBJ2-1; 9 bases line up with TRBD2. V dropped 2 bases and J dropped 6; count of bases not matched to a gene: 5. The germline V gene encodes CDR1 MNHNS and CDR2 SASEGT. The CDR3 runs 15 residues. The CDR3 sequence: CASSERQTSGNEQFF. The CDR3 coding sequence is TGTGCCAGCAGTGAACGCCAGACTAGCGGCAATGAGCAGTTCTTC.

The chain has TRBV12-2 and TRBJ2-1; the D call TRBD2 from the table was never checked on the DNA. TRBV12-2 is assigned pseudogene status. The CDR3 is 15 amino acids. CDR3 bases: TGTGCAAGTCGCTCGAGAGCGGGAGGGCCCAATGAGCAGTTCTTC. It encodes CASRSRAGGPNEQFF.

The V gene is TRBV5-1, the J gene TRBJ1-1; 8 bases map to TRBD1. This CDR3 comprises 15 residues. Germline loops: CDR1 SGHRS, CDR2 YFSETQ. V shed 4 bases, J shed 0 bases, and the junction held 5 bases outside the gene matches. In nucleotides, the CDR3 is TGCGCCAGCAGCCAGGGGGCCAGCCTGAACACTGAAGCTTTCTTT. Residues: CASSQGASLNTEAFF.

The chain uses TRBV27 and TRBJ2-7, with 11 positions matching TRBD2. V shed 6 bases and J 2 bases; nucleotides not matched to a gene: 15. The CDR3 spans 18 residues. Germline CDR1 is MNHEY and CDR2 is SMNVEV (reference sequence). The CDR3 is CASSQKHTPLAGAYEQYF. The DNA for the CDR3 is TGTGCCAGCAGCCAAAAGCATACTCCACTAGCGGGGGCCTACGAGCAGTACTTC.

V usage is TRBV5-5 and J usage is TRBJ1-2; no firm D call. Per germline, CDR1 SGHKS and CDR2 YYEKEE (reference sequence). This CDR3 is 12 amino acids long. Deletions cut 5 bases from V and 7 bases from J, with 12 bases between. The DNA of the CDR3 is TGTGCCAGCAGTGGGTTGAGGTTTGGCTACACCTTC. This translates into CASSGLRFGYTF.

The chain combines TRBV28 with TRBJ1-3; D perhaps matches TRBD1 (6 bases). Trimming took 5 bases from V and 0 from J, leaving 8 bases between them. The CDR3 consists of 14 residues. Germline values: CDR1 MDHEN, CDR2 SYDVKM. In nucleotides, the CDR3 is TGTGCCAGCAGTACACAGGGCTCTGGAAACACCATATATTTT. As protein: CASSTQGSGNTIYF.

CDR3 in DNA: TGTGCCAGCAGTACAGGCACGTTTACCTATGGCTACACCTTC. This sequence encodes CASSTGTFTYGYTF. V usage is TRBV6-5 and J usage is TRBJ1-2; TRBD1 might be the D (5 bases). There are 14 residues in the CDR3. Trimming pared 5 bases from V and 4 bases from J, leaving 14 bases between. Germline CDR1 is MNHEY and CDR2 is SVGAGI.

The chain joins TRBV28 to TRBJ2-1, with D perhaps TRBD1 (6 bases). Germline V gives CDR1 MDHEN, CDR2 SYDVKM. The length of the CDR3 is 15 residues. The V end was cut by 1 base, the J end by 3 bases, with 10 bases between. This chain's CDR3 is CASSLFRGYYNEQFF. CDR3 bases: TGTGCCAGCAGTTTATTCAGGGGATACTACAATGAGCAGTTCTTC.

V is TRBV18 and J is TRBJ1-2; the match to TRBD1 covers 8 bases. The CDR3 is 15 amino acids. The germline V gene has CDR1 KGHSH and CDR2 LQKENI. The trim removed 0 bases at V and 7 bases at J, leaving 7 bases unmatched. CDR3 protein: CASSPPGQGAIGYTF. CDR3 bases: TGTGCCAGCTCACCACCGGGGCAGGGGGCGATTGGCTACACCTTC.

The V and J genes are TRBV27 and TRBJ2-1; D is undetermined. Germline CDR1 MNHEY, CDR2 SMNVEV (reference sequence). Between the trimmed V and J ends, which lost 7 bases and 0 bases, there was a span of 7 bases. The CDR3 has 13 amino acids. The CDR3 protein is CASKMSSYNEQFF. CDR3 DNA: TGTGCCAGCAAAATGAGCTCCTACAATGAGCAGTTCTTC.

This chain connects TRBV9 to TRBJ1-3; TRBD1 matches at 9 bases. The V gene end was trimmed by 4 bases and the J gene end by 11 bases; junction bases not matched to a gene: 13. Germline V gene lookup returns CDR1 SGDLS and CDR2 YYNGEE. The CDR3 totals 15 residues. Here the CDR3 reads CASSSKTGGGLPIYF. Written as DNA, the CDR3 is TGTGCCAGCAGCTCCAAGACAGGGGGAGGTCTCCCCATATATTTT. Filled out from reference TRBV9 and TRBJ1-3, the complete variable domain reads DSGVTQTPKHLITATGQRVTLRCSPRSGDLSVYWYQQSLDQGLQFLIQYYNGEERAKGNILERFSAQQFPDLHSELNLSSLELGDSALYFCASSSKTGGGLPIYFGEGSWLTVV.